A single sample is the source of the 6 T cell receptor beta chains below, sequenced in a study of neurological immune-mediated disorders. TCRdb ran MiXCR on the 5' RACE reads and lists one entry per CDR3 protein. The sample lists approximately 80,000 distinct CDR3 sequences; under 4.5% were seen once. Documented time point: longitudinal time-point 3. The sequenced sample was PBMCs. These receptors were collected from a woman in her sixties with multiple sclerosis.

This clonotype was detected ten times or more. The gene calls are TRBV5-1 and TRBJ2-1; D gene unclear. V lost 4 bases and J 7 bases, leaving 15 bases between the germline ends. This CDR3 has 14 residues. Looked up from germline, CDR1 is SGHRS and CDR2 is YFSETQ. The CDR3 here is CASSLIQTRNEQFF. In nucleotides, the CDR3 is TGCGCCAGCAGCCTGATCCAGACACGGAATGAGCAGTTCTTC. The complete variable domain, with remaining parts taken from reference TRBV5-1 and TRBJ2-1, reads KAGVTQTPRYLIKTRGQQVTLSCSPISGHRSVSWYQQTPGQGLQFLFEYFSETQRNKGNFPGRFSGRQFSNSRSEMNVSTLELGDSALYLCASSLIQTRNEQFFGPGTRLTVL.

This clonotype was seen ten or more times. The chain is built from TRBV7-9 and TRBJ2-1, with no clear D. This CDR3 is built from 12 residues. From germline, CDR1 is SEHNR and CDR2 FQNEAQ (reference sequence). The V and J ends lost 8 bases and 3 bases respectively, with 8 bases between them. The CDR3 protein is CASPDHYNEQFF. CDR3 DNA sequence: TGTGCCAGCCCAGACCACTACAATGAGCAGTTCTTC.

This clonotype was counted a few times. The chain carries TRBV19 and TRBJ1-1; D unclear. The CDR3 totals 13 residues. Trimming removed 0 bases from V and 4 bases from J, with 6 bases in between. The germline V gene has CDR1 LNHDA and CDR2 SQIVND (reference sequence). CDR3 nucleotides: TGTGCCAGTAGTATAGACAGAGGCACTGAAGCTTTCTTT. Translated: CASSIDRGTEAFF.

At least ten counts were recorded for this clonotype. The V call is TRBV20-1, the J call TRBJ2-4; D is possibly TRBD1 (5 bases). CDR3 length: 17 residues. The V gene lost 5 bases and the J gene lost 0 bases, with 20 bases spanning the gap. In germline, CDR1 is DFQATT, CDR2 SNEGSKA (reference sequence). CDR3: CSAAATDPSLAKNIQYF. CDR3 nucleotide sequence: TGCAGTGCTGCGGCGACAGACCCTTCTTTAGCCAAAAACATTCAGTACTTC.

This clonotype was recorded a few times. V and J are TRBV7-6 and TRBJ2-2; D is unresolved. This CDR3 is 15 amino acids long. CDR1 and CDR2 (germline): SGHVS, FNYEAQ. V lost 1 base, J lost 5 bases, and 11 bases lay in between. As DNA, the CDR3 is TGTGCCAGCAGCTTAGGAACCCTGTTGACCGGGGAGCTGTTTTTT. Protein sequence: CASSLGTLLTGELFF.

This clonotype was recorded many times. The rearrangement uses TRBV20-1 and TRBJ1-2; TRBD1 is a possible D gene (5 bases). The CDR3 totals 13 residues. Between the trimmed V and J ends, which lost 4 bases and 2 bases, there was a span of 11 bases. The V gene's germline CDR1 is DFQATT and CDR2 SNEGSKA (reference sequence). The CDR3 loop is CSATSGRNYGYTF. The CDR3 region has the DNA TGCAGTGCTACATCGGGACGGAACTATGGCTACACCTTC.